The 5 T cell receptor beta chains below come from one sample, sequenced in a study of regulatory T cells in long-lasting Graves disease. Time point: newly diagnosed GD, antithyroid drugs for less than 3 months. Making the TCR library involved RNA that had been extracted from PBMCs. TCR beta libraries were built with iRepertoire HTBI primers and Arm-PCR of CDR3 regions. MiXCR, applied by TCRdb to the multiplex PCR reads, yields one record per CDR3 protein. The sample lists some 400,000 distinct CDR3 sequences, 14% to 15% occurring once. The sample was also linked to a second study, of T cells in Graves' hyperthyroidism and ophthalmopathy.

The sample was peripheral blood mononuclear cells (PBMCs), taken at new diagnosis, from a patient treated with antithyroid drugs. Receptors were obtained from a woman aged 30 to 39 with Graves disease.

This clonotype has more than one count but fewer than ten. This chain joins TRBV5-4 and TRBJ2-3, with 8 nucleotides matching TRBD2. The V gene end was trimmed by 4 bases and the J gene end by 4 bases; junction bases not matched to a gene: 8. The germline gives CDR1 SGHNT, CDR2 YYREEE (reference sequence). The CDR3 is 15 amino acids. CDR3 protein: CASSQSGRGADTQYF. The CDR3, as DNA: TGTGCCAGCAGCCAAAGCGGGAGAGGAGCAGATACGCAGTATTTT.

This clonotype has at least ten counts. This chain uses TRBV30 with TRBJ1-1; the match to TRBD1 covers 7 bases. Losses at the gene ends were 1 base for V and 3 bases for J; bases not matched to a gene: 2. Germline CDR1 reads GTSNPN; CDR2 reads SVGIG (reference sequence). The CDR3 spans 13 residues. The chain's CDR3 is CAWSGDRYTEAFF. The CDR3 DNA follows: TGTGCCTGGAGTGGGGACAGATACACTGAAGCTTTCTTT.

The table lists this clonotype with many counts. This chain links TRBV10-3 with TRBJ2-5, with TRBD2 identical over 8 bases. CDR3 length: 14 amino acids. The V segment lost 6 bases and the J segment 2 bases; nucleotides outside the gene matches: 5. CDR1 and CDR2 (germline): ENHRY, SYGVKD. CDR3 loop: CAIRFGREQETQYF. The CDR3 nucleotides read TGTGCCATCAGGTTCGGGAGGGAACAAGAGACCCAGTACTTC.

This clonotype was counted many times. This sequence joins TRBV30 and TRBJ2-5, with 7 bases lining up with TRBD2. CDR1 and CDR2 from the germline V gene are GTSNPN and SVGIG (reference sequence). V was clipped by 0 bases and J by 2 bases; unmatched bases: 3. The CDR3 extends over 14 amino acids. The CDR3 sequence: CAWSVGGIQETQYF. The DNA of the CDR3 is TGTGCCTGGAGTGTGGGGGGGATACAAGAGACCCAGTACTTC.

In the case of this clonotype: A much larger clone is a single base away; this may be a read error. The genes are TRBV24-1 and TRBJ2-5, with D possibly TRBD2 on 6 matching bases. The DNA end is a closer match to TRBJ2-1, so the J assignment may be wrong. The CDR3 runs to 14 residues. Germline V lookup: CDR1 KGHDR, CDR2 SFDVKD. CDR3 sequence reads: CATSLGGNQETQFF. In nucleotides, the CDR3 is TGTGCCACCAGTCTCGGCGGGAACCAAGAGACCCAGTTCTTC.